Described below is a single TCR beta chain sequence and its context. Antigen specificity is unknown. The authors prepared UMI-labeled TRB cDNA libraries by 5' RACE. TCRdb re-called the 5' RACE reads; one entry per CDR3 protein, DNA not given. This table lists roughly 63,000 distinct CDR3 sequences. Germline loops: CDR1 SGHTA, CDR2 FQGTGA. This CDR3 has 14 residues. This specimen comes from a study of CXCR3-negative and CXCR3-positive naive CD8 T cells. Study-wide results and caveats: CXCR3-negative naive cells had less hydrophobic TRB CDR3s than did CXCR3-positive naive cells.

The TCR comes from a human donor in good health. Some clones in this sample may be carry-over from other donors' samples. The chain has TRBV7-3 and TRBJ1-1; there is no DNA to check the TCRdb D call of TRBD1. The sample taken for sequencing was naive CXCR3+ CD8+ T cells from blood. Subset specified: CD45RO-CCR7+CD27+CD95- naive CD8+ T cells expressing CXCR3 (TNR3+). The CDR3 region is CASSPDPGDTEAFF.